One sample yielded the 24 T cell receptor beta chains listed below, sequenced in a study of OX40 agonist ivuxolimab in advanced cancers. The assay was immunoSEQ multiplex PCR, and TCRdb's table has in-frame clones only and misses some. The table shows 65,000 to 90,000 clones, with around 88% occurring only once. Sequenced material: CD4+ or CD8+ T cells sorted from blood, taken in a trial of the OX40 agonist ivuxolimab. The source of these receptors is an adult with an advanced solid tumor such as melanoma, head and neck, liver or kidney cancer.

V usage is TRBV7-2 and J usage is TRBJ1-3; possibly TRBD1 for D (5 bases). The V end was cut by 6 bases, the J end by 12 bases, with 12 bases between. In germline, CDR1 is SGHTA, CDR2 FQGNSA. The CDR3 is made up of 11 amino acids. CDR3 sequence: CASSPGNGIYF. In DNA form, the CDR3 reads TGTGCCAGCAGTCCAGGGAATGGCATATATTTT.

The chain joins TRBV2 to TRBJ1-5, with unresolved D. The CDR3 is 13 residues long. The V and J ends lost 4 bases and 11 bases respectively, with 15 bases between them. CDR1 is SNHLY and CDR2 is FYNNEI in the germline V gene. DNA of the CDR3: TGTGCCAGCAGTGTTCAGGCGGAGCGCGCCCAGCATTTT. Protein product: CASSVQAERAQHF.

V gene TRBV5-1 combines with J gene TRBJ1-2; no reliable D call. The CDR3 spans 14 residues. Trimming pared 4 bases from V and 5 bases from J, leaving 15 bases between. CDR1 and CDR2 from the germline V gene are SGHRS and YFSETQ. CDR3: CASSPGGGRYGYTF. The CDR3 nucleotides are TGCGCCAGCAGCCCGGGCGGCGGCAGATATGGCTACACCTTC.

V usage is TRBV6-1 and J usage is TRBJ2-2, with 8 bases fitting TRBD2. This CDR3 is built from 15 residues. CDR1 MNHNS and CDR2 SASEGT come from the germline V gene. Trimming took 7 bases from V and 0 from J; bases not matched to a gene: 4. The chain's CDR3 is CASKSLAANTGELFF. The CDR3 region has the DNA TGTGCCAGCAAATCACTAGCGGCGAACACCGGGGAGCTGTTTTTT.

The V and J genes are TRBV5-4 and TRBJ2-5; 7 nucleotides align to TRBD1. The CDR3 spans 15 residues. Trimming removed 5 bases from V and 2 bases from J; junction bases left unmatched: 9. CDR1 and CDR2 from the germline V gene are SGHNT and YYREEE (reference sequence). CDR3 bases: TGTGCCAGCAGTCTGACGGGACAGCTTCAAGAGACCCAGTACTTC. This encodes CASSLTGQLQETQYF. The full variable domain, with the rest looked up from reference TRBV5-4 and TRBJ2-5, is ETGVTQSPTHLIKTRGQQVTLRCSSQSGHNTVSWYQQALGQGPQFIFQYYREEENGRGNFPPRFSGLQFPNYSSELNVNALELDDSALYLCASSLTGQLQETQYFGPGTRLLVL.

The chain joins TRBV18 to TRBJ2-5, with TRBD1 as a possible D gene (5 bases). The germline V and J ends were trimmed by 2 bases and 1 base, with 11 bases remaining between them. This CDR3 region has 15 residues. Germline CDR1 and CDR2: KGHSH and LQKENI. CDR3 region: CASSPTLGVQETQYF. CDR3 in DNA: TGTGCCAGCTCACCAACTTTAGGGGTCCAAGAGACCCAGTACTTC.

This clone has just one count. The chain uses TRBV7-9 and TRBJ1-6, with D uncertain. The germline CDR1 and CDR2 sequences are SEHNR and FQNEAQ (reference sequence). Trimming removed 5 bases at V and 5 bases at J, with 16 bases between. CDR3 length: 16 residues. The CDR3 loop is CASSLRRGTHNSPLHF. CDR3 DNA sequence: TGTGCCAGCAGCCTCCGACGGGGAACCCATAATTCACCCCTCCACTTT.

This clone showed up just once. The genes are TRBV10-3 and TRBJ2-7, with 7 bases aligning to TRBD2. CDR1 ENHRY and CDR2 SYGVKD come from the germline V gene. The CDR3 is 14 residues long. With V trimmed by 6 bases and J by 7 bases, 12 bases remained unmatched. CDR3 DNA: TGTGCCATCAGGGGCGGGAGTGGGGAAGGGGAGCAGTACTTC. Protein product: CAIRGGSGEGEQYF.

The chain carries TRBV27 and TRBJ1-5; 7 bases line up with TRBD1. This CDR3 is built from 18 residues. Germline CDR1 and CDR2: MNHEY and SMNVEV (reference sequence). V shed 8 bases and J 0 bases; nucleotides not matched to a gene: 16. CDR3 DNA sequence: TGTGCCAGCCGGAAGACAGGGCGGGAAGGTTATAGCAATCAGCCCCAGCATTTT. Translating gives CASRKTGREGYSNQPQHF.

This rearrangement joins TRBV29-1 to TRBJ2-7; TRBD2 matches at 14 bases. The V and J ends lost 6 bases and 4 bases, in that order; junction bases with no gene match: 2. Germline V gene lookup returns CDR1 SQVTM and CDR2 ANQGSEA. This CDR3 comprises 13 residues. Here the CDR3 reads CSVGTSGSYEQYF. The CDR3 region has the DNA TGCAGCGTCGGGACTAGCGGGAGTTACGAGCAGTACTTC.

The rearrangement uses TRBV6-5 and TRBJ1-1, with 7 bases identical to TRBD1. Germline lookup yields CDR1 MNHEY and CDR2 SVGAGI. This CDR3 comprises 15 residues. V trimming: 5 bases; J trimming: 0 bases; junction bases outside the gene matches: 6. The CDR3 nucleotides read TGTGCCAGCAGTAGGGGACAGCCCCTGAACACTGAAGCTTTCTTT. Amino acids: CASSRGQPLNTEAFF.

A word on this clone: The junction shows a germline mismatch at one end, possibly a read error. V is TRBV18 and J is TRBJ2-5; no firm D call. This CDR3 is built from 11 residues. CDR1 and CDR2 from the germline V gene are KGHSH and LQKENI. This CDR3 is CASSPEDTQYF. The CDR3 nucleotides are TGTGCCAGCTCACCGGAAGACACCCAGTACTTC.

As regards this clone: This sample includes further DNA sequences coding for the same CDR3. The genes are TRBV18 and TRBJ2-5, with D perhaps assigned TRBD1 or TRBD2 (5 bases each). Germline CDR1 and CDR2: KGHSH and LQKENI. Trimming pared 2 bases from V and 1 base from J, leaving 5 bases between. The CDR3 covers 13 residues. The DNA of the CDR3 is TGTGCCAGCTCACCAGGGGGCCAAGAGACCCAGTACTTC. Translating it yields CASSPGGQETQYF.

The gene calls are TRBV15 and TRBJ2-3; D is undetermined. CDR3 length: 12 amino acids. Germline V CDR1 and CDR2: LNHNV, YYDKDF (reference sequence). Trimming pared 1 base from V and 9 bases from J, leaving 8 bases between. This chain's CDR3 is CATSRADLTQYF. The DNA for the CDR3 is TGTGCCACCAGCAGAGCCGACCTAACGCAGTATTTT.

The CDR3 sequence is CASSQTSAYNEQFF. The CDR3 DNA follows: TGTGCCAGCAGCCAAACCTCAGCTTACAATGAGCAGTTCTTC. The V gene is TRBV14, the J gene TRBJ2-1; D unclear. V gave up 2 bases and J gave up 4 bases, with 9 bases separating them. Per germline, CDR1 SGHDN and CDR2 FVKESK. The CDR3 loop spans 14 amino acids.

The chain joins TRBV5-1 to TRBJ2-5; D unresolved. This CDR3 has 14 residues. Trimming took 7 bases from V and 0 from J, leaving 13 bases between them. Per the germline V gene, CDR1 is SGHRS and CDR2 is YFSETQ. The CDR3 sequence: CASGSWADQETQYF. The DNA for the CDR3 is TGCGCCAGCGGGTCGTGGGCGGACCAAGAGACCCAGTACTTC. The entire variable domain, with the rest obtained from reference TRBV5-1 and TRBJ2-5, is as follows: KAGVTQTPRYLIKTRGQQVTLSCSPISGHRSVSWYQQTPGQGLQFLFEYFSETQRNKGNFPGRFSGRQFSNSRSEMNVSTLELGDSALYLCASGSWADQETQYFGPGTRLLVL.

The chain is built from TRBV27 and TRBJ1-4, with D possibly matching TRBD1 (6 bases). The ends were cut back, 0 bases at V and 8 bases at J, with 10 bases in the middle. This CDR3 is built from 14 residues. Germline CDR1 reads MNHEY; CDR2 reads SMNVEV (reference sequence). CDR3 region: CASSLSRGHEKLFF. The CDR3 bases are TGTGCCAGCAGTTTATCGCGGGGGCACGAAAAACTGTTTTTT.

As regards this clone: One end of the junction does not line up with germline, which may come from a read error. V and J are TRBV7-7 and TRBJ2-3; 8 nucleotides agree with TRBD2. The CDR3 has 14 residues. Looked up from germline, CDR1 is SSHAT and CDR2 is FNYEAQ (reference sequence). CDR3 sequence (DNA): TGTGCTAGCAGCTTAAGCGGGAGCGGAGATACGCAGTATTTT. Translating it yields CASSLSGSGDTQYF.

The chain combines TRBV7-3 with TRBJ2-5, with D perhaps matching TRBD1 (6 bases). CDR1 and CDR2 from the germline V gene are SGHTA and FQGTGA. CDR3 length: 14 amino acids. Trimming left V 5 bases short and J 4 bases short, with 14 bases between. The CDR3 region has the DNA TGTGCCAGCAGCCCCCGCGGACAGCCAGAGACCCAGTACTTC. Its protein product is CASSPRGQPETQYF.

The DNA for the CDR3 is TGTGCCAGCAGCTTGACAGGGGGCCCCTACAATGAGCAGTTCTTC. Its translation is CASSLTGGPYNEQFF. This chain uses TRBV7-6 with TRBJ2-1, with 10 bases that match TRBD1. The V gene end was trimmed by 3 bases and the J gene end by 2 bases; junction bases not matched to a gene: 1. There are 15 residues in the CDR3. The germline V gene encodes CDR1 SGHVS and CDR2 FNYEAQ.

This clone came up a few times. The chain is built from TRBV27 and TRBJ2-3; 9 bases fit TRBD2. The germline V gene has CDR1 MNHEY and CDR2 SMNVEV (reference sequence). Trimming removed 11 bases from V and 2 bases from J; junction bases left unmatched: 11. This CDR3 is built from 15 residues. CDR3 amino acids: CALKRAGGFTDTQYF. The CDR3 nucleotides are TGTGCCCTAAAAAGGGCGGGAGGGTTCACAGATACGCAGTATTTT.

This sequence joins TRBV10-3 and TRBJ2-7; TRBD1 might be the D (6 bases). The CDR3 consists of 13 residues. CDR1 and CDR2 (germline): ENHRY, SYGVKD. With 2 bases removed from V and 2 bases from J, the gap between germline ends came to 7 bases. CDR3 region: CAISEGQPYEQYF. As DNA, the CDR3 is TGTGCCATCAGTGAGGGACAGCCCTACGAGCAGTACTTC.

V gene TRBV2 combines with J gene TRBJ2-7, with 10 bases lining up with TRBD1. The CDR3 has 14 residues. The germline CDR1 and CDR2 sequences are SNHLY and FYNNEI. The V segment lost 5 bases and the J segment 3 bases; nucleotides outside the gene matches: 4. CDR3 amino acids: CASSTGTGVYEQYF. As DNA, the CDR3 is TGTGCCAGCAGTACCGGGACAGGGGTCTACGAGCAGTACTTC.

The chain links TRBV27 to TRBJ1-4; D possibly corresponds to TRBD1 (6 bases). Germline CDR1 and CDR2: MNHEY and SMNVEV (reference sequence). The CDR3 extends over 15 amino acids. V was cut by 5 bases and J by 5 bases, with 15 bases left in between. This CDR3 reads CASSTWTERNEKLFF. In DNA, the CDR3 is TGTGCCAGCAGTACCTGGACAGAACGAAATGAAAAACTGTTTTTT.